This T cell receptor (beta chain) originates from a study of cytomegalovirus exposure and HLA in healthy donors. Findings of the study overall: TCR beta V- and J-gene trimming was later associated with a missense DCLRE1C variant. It was shown in a later analysis that HLA-associated TCR beta chains were more clonally expanded than other, equally common chains.

PCR amplification relied on 60 Vbeta primers (plus 13 Jbeta primers). Assay used: immunoSEQ multiplex PCR; TCRdb lists only in-frame clones, some missing. This sample yields approximately 190,000 clones, of which approximately 82% are seen a single time; over 1.5% belongs to the top ten. V lost 7 bases and J lost 6, with 18 bases in between. The germline V gene encodes CDR1 SGHVS and CDR2 FQNEAQ. This CDR3 is 15 amino acids long. In the case of this clone: Its matching antigen is unknown.

The TCR was taken from a man in his forties or fifties in good health and CMV-seropositive. The rearrangement uses TRBV7-8 and TRBJ2-2; D is perhaps TRBD2 (6 bases). Sequencing was carried out using PBMCs. This chain's CDR3 is CASTVTSRSAGELFF. CDR3 nucleotides: TGTGCCAGCACCGTGACTAGTAGGTCCGCCGGGGAGCTGTTTTTT. Looking up the rest from reference TRBV7-8 and TRBJ2-2 gives the full variable domain: GAGVSQSPRYKVAKRGQDVALRCDPISGHVSLFWYQQALGQGPEFLTYFQNEAQLDKSGLPSDRFFAERPEGSVSTLKIQRTQQEDSAVYLCASTVTSRSAGELFFGEGSRLTVL.